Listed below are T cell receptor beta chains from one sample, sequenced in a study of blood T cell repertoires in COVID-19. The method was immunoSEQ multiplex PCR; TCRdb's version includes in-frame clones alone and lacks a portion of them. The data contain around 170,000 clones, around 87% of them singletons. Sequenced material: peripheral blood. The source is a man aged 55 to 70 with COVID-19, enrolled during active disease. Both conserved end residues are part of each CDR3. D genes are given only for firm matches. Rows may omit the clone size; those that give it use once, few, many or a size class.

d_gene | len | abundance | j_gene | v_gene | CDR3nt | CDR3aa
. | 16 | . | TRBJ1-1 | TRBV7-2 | TGTGCCAGCAGCAGCGTGGGGGGTCGATTGAACACTGAAGCTTTCTTT | CASSSVGGRLNTEAFF
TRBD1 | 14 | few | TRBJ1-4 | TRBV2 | TGTGCCAGCAGTGAAGCGGGCAGGGGGCCAAAACTGTTTTTT | CASSEAGRGPKLFF
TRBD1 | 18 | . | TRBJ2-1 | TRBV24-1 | TGTGCCACCAGTGACAACCTCAATCGACAGGGGGCTTACAATGAGCAGTTCTTC | CATSDNLNRQGAYNEQFF
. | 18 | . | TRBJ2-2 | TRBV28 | TGTGCCAGCAGTTTAATGCTTCCAGGGCGGCAGAACACCGGGGAGCTGTTTTTT | CASSLMLPGRQNTGELFF
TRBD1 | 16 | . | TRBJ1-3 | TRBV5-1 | TGCGCCAGCAGCTTCACGGGACAGGGAGGTGGAAACACCATATATTTT | CASSFTGQGGGNTIYF
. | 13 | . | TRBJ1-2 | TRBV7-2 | TGTGCCAGCAGTCCGGGACAAATCTATGGCTACACCTTC | CASSPGQIYGYTF
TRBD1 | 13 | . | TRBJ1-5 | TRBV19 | TGTGCCAGTGGGGACAGGCTAAATCAGCCCCAGCATTTT | CASGDRLNQPQHF
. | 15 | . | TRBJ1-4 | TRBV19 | TGTGCCAGTAGTCCGCAGGTGGCAACTAATGAAAAACTGTTTTTT | CASSPQVATNEKLFF
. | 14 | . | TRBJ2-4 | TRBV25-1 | TGTGCCAGCAGTGAATCACGCGCCGAAAACATTCAGTACTTC | CASSESRAENIQYF
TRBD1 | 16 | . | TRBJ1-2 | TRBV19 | TGTGCCAGTAGTCCACACTCTCCGGACAGGGCTGGGGGCTACACCTTC | CASSPHSPDRAGGYTF
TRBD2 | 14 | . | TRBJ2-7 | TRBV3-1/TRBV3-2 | TGTGCCAGCAGCCAATCTAGCGGCCCCTACGAGCAGTACTTC | CASSQSSGPYEQYF
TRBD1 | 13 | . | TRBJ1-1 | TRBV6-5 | TGTGCCACACAGGGGAATAGGAACACTGAAGCTTTCTTT | CATQGNRNTEAFF
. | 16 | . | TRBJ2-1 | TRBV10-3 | TGTGCCATCAGTGAGCCCAGGGCGGCCTCCTACAATGAGCAGTTCTTC | CAISEPRAASYNEQFF
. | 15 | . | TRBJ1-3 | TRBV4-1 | TGCGCCAGCAGCCAAGACGTCTCCTCTGGAAACACCATATATTTT | CASSQDVSSGNTIYF
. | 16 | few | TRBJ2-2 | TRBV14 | TGTGCCAGCAGCCAAGTTCAACGGGAGCTCACCGGGGAGCTGTTTTTT | CASSQVQRELTGELFF
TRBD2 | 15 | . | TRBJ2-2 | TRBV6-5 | TGTGCCAGCAGTTACGCTAGGACTAGCCCCGGGGAGCTGTTTTTT | CASSYARTSPGELFF
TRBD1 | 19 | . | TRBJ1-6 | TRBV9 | TGTGCCAGCAGCGCGAGTCCCGGGACAGGAGGGGCGTATAATTCACCCCTCCACTTT | CASSASPGTGGAYNSPLHF
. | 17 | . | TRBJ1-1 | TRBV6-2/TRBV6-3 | TGTGCCAGCAGTTACGCCGGGGATGGACGGATGAACACTGAAGCTTTCTTT | CASSYAGDGRMNTEAFF
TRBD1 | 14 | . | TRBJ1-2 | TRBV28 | TGTGCCAGTGGGTACGGACAGGGTAACTATGGCTACACCTTC | CASGYGQGNYGYTF
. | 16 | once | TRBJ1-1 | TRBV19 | TGTGCCAGTAGTTCTGACAGAAACCCTTCGAACACTGAAGCTTTCTTT | CASSSDRNPSNTEAFF
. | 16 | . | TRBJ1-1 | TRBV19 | TGTGCCAGTAATAGGCGGACAGAGGCTCCGAACACTGAAGCTTTCTTT | CASNRRTEAPNTEAFF
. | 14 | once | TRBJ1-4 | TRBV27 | TGTGCCAGCAGTTTAGGCCCGGGATTAGAAAAACTGTTTTTT | CASSLGPGLEKLFF
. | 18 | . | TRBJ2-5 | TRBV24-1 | TGTGCCACCAGTGATTCGCTGGGTTGGGGGGAATCCCAAGAGACCCAGTACTTC | CATSDSLGWGESQETQYF
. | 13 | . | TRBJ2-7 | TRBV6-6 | TGTGCCAGCAGTCCAAGGAACAGGGCTGGTGGGTACTTC | CASSPRNRAGGYF
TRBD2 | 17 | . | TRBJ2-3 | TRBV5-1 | TGCGCCAGCAGCCCACGATCACTAGCGGGAGCCCCAGATACGCAGTATTTT | CASSPRSLAGAPDTQYF
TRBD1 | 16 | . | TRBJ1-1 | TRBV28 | TGTGCCAGCTTAGTCTCCCCCGGGACAGAGAACACTGAAGCTTTCTTT | CASLVSPGTENTEAFF
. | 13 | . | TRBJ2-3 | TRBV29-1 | TGCAGCGCTGAGGGGCCCAGGTCCGATACGCAGTATTTT | CSAEGPRSDTQYF
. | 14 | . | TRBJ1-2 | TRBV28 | TGTGCCAGCAGTTTATTGACAGCTACTACCCTTACCTCCTTC | CASSLLTATTLTSF
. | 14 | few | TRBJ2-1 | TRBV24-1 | TGTGCCACCAGTGATCAAGAGGGGGGGAATGAGCAGTTCTTC | CATSDQEGGNEQFF
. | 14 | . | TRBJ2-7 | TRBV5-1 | TGCGCCAGCAGGAGACAGACGAGCTCCTACGAGCAGTACTTC | CASRRQTSSYEQYF
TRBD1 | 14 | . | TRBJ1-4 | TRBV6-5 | TGTGCCAGCCTGATTCAGGGGGTGGGGGAAAAACTGTTTTTT | CASLIQGVGEKLFF
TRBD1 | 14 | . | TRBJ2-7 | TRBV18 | TGTGCCAGCTCACCGCAGGGGGCAGATTACGAGCAGTACTTC | CASSPQGADYEQYF
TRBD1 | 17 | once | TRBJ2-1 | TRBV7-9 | TGTGCCAGCAGCTTACGTACCGCGGGACAGGGGGCAGGTGAGCAGTTCTTC | CASSLRTAGQGAGEQFF
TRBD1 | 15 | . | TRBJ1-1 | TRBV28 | TGTGCCAGCAGTTTCCTGGGACAGCTCTATCGCGAAGCTTTCTTT | CASSFLGQLYREAFF
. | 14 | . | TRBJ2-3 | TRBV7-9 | TGTGCCAGCAGCTTTGAGGGCCGCACAGATACGCAGTATTTT | CASSFEGRTDTQYF
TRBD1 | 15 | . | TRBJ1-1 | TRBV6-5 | TGTGCCAGCAGGGCACCAGGGGGCGCAGGCACTGAAGCTTTCTTT | CASRAPGGAGTEAFF
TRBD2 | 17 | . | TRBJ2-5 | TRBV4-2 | TGTGCCAGCAGCCAAGATCCTGGGGGGGAAGGGTTGGAGACCCAGTACTTC | CASSQDPGGEGLETQYF
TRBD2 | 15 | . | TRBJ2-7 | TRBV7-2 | TGTGCCAGCAGCTTCTCCGGGACTAGCGGGTACGAGCAGTACTTC | CASSFSGTSGYEQYF
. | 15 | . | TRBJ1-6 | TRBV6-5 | TGTGCCAGCAGTTACGACAGGCCCGGGGATTCACCCCTCCACTTT | CASSYDRPGDSPLHF
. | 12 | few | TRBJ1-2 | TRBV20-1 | TGCAGTGCTAGTATAATGAACTATGGCTACACCTTC | CSASIMNYGYTF
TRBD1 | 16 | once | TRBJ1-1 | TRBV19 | TGTGCCAGTAGTAAACGACAGGGTGGCCTTTACACTGAAGCTTTCTTT | CASSKRQGGLYTEAFF
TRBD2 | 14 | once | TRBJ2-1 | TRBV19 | TGTGCCAGTACCTGGGGAGCGGGAGAGGGTGAGCAGTTCTTC | CASTWGAGEGEQFF
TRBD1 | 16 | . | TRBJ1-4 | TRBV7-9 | TGTGCCAGCAGCCCCCGACAGGGCACCACTAATGAAAAACTGTTTTTT | CASSPRQGTTNEKLFF
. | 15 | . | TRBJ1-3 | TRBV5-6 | TGTGCCAGCAGCTCCGACAGCCGGACTGGAAACACCATATATTTT | CASSSDSRTGNTIYF
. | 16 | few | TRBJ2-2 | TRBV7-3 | TGTGCCAGCAGCGCCCGCCAGACAGCCAACACCGGGGAGCTGTTTTTT | CASSARQTANTGELFF
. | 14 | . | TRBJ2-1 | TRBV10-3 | TGTGCCATCAGTGAGTCGCAGGTCAACAATGAGCAGTTCTTC | CAISESQVNNEQFF
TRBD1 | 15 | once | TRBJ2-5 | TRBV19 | TGTGCCAGTAGTAGGACAGGGGTCCGATTGGAGACCCAGTACTTC | CASSRTGVRLETQYF
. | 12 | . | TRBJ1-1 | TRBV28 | TGTGCCAGCAGTCTAGAGGACAGAGGTGCTTTCTTT | CASSLEDRGAFF
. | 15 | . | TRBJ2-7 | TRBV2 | TGTGCCAGCAGGGGGAATGGGGCAGGGACCTACGAGCAGTACTTC | CASRGNGAGTYEQYF
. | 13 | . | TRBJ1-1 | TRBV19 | TGTGCCAGTAGTAGTACAGTAAACACTGAAGCTTTCTTT | CASSSTVNTEAFF
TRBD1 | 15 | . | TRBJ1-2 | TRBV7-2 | TGTGCCAGCAGCTTAAGCCATGGGACAGCCTATGGCTACACCTTC | CASSLSHGTAYGYTF